This T cell receptor beta chain came from a study of T cell repertoires in aging, cancer and after chemotherapy. This clonotype was seen a few times. The template was genomic DNA from peripheral blood, not RNA. TRB rearrangements spanning V, D and J were amplified using mixed TRB-A/B primers. TCRdb recomputed calls from the multiplex PCR reads with MiXCR, one row per CDR3 protein. The sample has approximately 3,200 distinct CDR3 sequences; 20% to 25% are singletons. The source material was blood. This TCR was sampled from a human donor with a blood cancer.

The CDR3 protein is CAWNRDARVQYF. The DNA of the CDR3 is TGTGCCTGGAACCGGGACGCCAGGGTCCAGTACTTC. The J gene is TRBJ2-4, the V gene TRBV30; tentatively, D is TRBD1 or TRBD2 (5 bases each). CDR1 and CDR2 (germline): GTSNPN, SVGIG (reference sequence). There are 12 residues in the CDR3. V was cut by 4 bases and J by 13 bases, with 17 bases left in between.